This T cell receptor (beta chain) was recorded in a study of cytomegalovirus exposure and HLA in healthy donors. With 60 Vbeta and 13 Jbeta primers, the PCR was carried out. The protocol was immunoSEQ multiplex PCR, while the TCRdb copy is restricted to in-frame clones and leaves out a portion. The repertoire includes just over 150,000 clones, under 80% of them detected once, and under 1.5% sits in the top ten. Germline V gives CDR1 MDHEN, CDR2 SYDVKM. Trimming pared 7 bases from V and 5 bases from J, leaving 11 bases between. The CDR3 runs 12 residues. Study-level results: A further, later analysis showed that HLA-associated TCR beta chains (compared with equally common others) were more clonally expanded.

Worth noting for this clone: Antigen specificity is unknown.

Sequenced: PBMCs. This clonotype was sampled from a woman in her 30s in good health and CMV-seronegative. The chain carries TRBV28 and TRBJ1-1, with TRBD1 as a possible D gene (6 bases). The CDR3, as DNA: TGTGCCAGCACAGACAGGTCTACTGAAGCTTTCTTT. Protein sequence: CASTDRSTEAFF.